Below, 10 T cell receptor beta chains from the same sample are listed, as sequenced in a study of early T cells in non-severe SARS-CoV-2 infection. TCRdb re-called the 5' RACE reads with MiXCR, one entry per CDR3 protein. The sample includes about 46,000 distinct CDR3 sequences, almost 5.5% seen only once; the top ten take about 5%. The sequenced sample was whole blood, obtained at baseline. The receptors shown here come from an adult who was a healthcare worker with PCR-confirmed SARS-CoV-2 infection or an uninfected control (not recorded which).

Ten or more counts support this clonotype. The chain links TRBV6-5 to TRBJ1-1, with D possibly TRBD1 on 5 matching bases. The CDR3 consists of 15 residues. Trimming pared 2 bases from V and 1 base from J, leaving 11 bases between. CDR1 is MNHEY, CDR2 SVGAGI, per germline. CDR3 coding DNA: TGTGCCAGCAGTTACGGCAGGGTTGAGAACACTGAAGCTTTCTTT. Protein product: CASSYGRVENTEAFF.

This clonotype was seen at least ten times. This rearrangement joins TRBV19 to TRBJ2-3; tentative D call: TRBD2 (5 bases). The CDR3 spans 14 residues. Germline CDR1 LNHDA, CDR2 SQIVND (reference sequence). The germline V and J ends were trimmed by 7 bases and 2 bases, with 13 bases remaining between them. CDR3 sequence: CASMEAGSTDTQYF. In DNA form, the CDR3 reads TGTGCCAGTATGGAGGCCGGCTCCACAGATACGCAGTATTTT.

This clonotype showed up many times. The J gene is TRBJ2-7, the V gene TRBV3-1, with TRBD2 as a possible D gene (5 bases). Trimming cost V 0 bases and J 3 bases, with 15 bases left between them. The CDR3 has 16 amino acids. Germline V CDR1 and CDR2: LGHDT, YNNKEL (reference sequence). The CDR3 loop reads CASSQDFTRADYEQYF. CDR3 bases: TGTGCCAGCAGCCAAGATTTTACGCGGGCAGACTACGAGCAGTACTTC.

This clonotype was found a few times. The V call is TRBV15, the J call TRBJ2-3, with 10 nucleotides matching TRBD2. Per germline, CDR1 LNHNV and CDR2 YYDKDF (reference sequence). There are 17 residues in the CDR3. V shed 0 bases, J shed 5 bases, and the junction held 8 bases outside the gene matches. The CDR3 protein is CATSREQAGGEGDTQYF. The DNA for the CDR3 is TGTGCCACCAGCAGAGAACAAGCGGGAGGGGAAGGAGATACGCAGTATTTT.

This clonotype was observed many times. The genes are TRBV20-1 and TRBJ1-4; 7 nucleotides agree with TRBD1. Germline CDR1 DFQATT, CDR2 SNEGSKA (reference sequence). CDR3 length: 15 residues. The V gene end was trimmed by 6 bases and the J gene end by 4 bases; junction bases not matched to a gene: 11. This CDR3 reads CSADPGTENNEKLFF. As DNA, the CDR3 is TGCAGTGCCGACCCGGGGACAGAAAATAATGAAAAACTGTTTTTT.

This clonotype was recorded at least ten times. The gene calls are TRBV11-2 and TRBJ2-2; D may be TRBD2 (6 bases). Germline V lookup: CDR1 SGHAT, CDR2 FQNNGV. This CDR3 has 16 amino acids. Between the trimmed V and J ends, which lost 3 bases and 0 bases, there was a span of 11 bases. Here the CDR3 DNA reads TGTGCCAGCAGCTTGGTAGGGAGGCCGAACACCGGGGAGCTGTTTTTT. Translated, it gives CASSLVGRPNTGELFF.

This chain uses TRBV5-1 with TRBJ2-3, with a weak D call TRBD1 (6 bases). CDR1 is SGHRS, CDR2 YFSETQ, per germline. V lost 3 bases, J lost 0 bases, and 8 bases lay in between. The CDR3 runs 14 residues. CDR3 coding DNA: TGCGCCAGCAGCTGGCAGGGGAGCACAGATACGCAGTATTTT. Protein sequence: CASSWQGSTDTQYF. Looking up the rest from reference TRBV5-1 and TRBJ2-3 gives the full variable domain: KAGVTQTPRYLIKTRGQQVTLSCSPISGHRSVSWYQQTPGQGLQFLFEYFSETQRNKGNFPGRFSGRQFSNSRSEMNVSTLELGDSALYLCASSWQGSTDTQYFGPGTRLTVL.

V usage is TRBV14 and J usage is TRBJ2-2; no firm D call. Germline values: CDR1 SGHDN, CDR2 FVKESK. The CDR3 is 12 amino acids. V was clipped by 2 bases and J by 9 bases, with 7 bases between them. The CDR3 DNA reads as TGTGCCAGCAGCCAATTTGGAAGGGAGCTGTTTTTT. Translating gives CASSQFGRELFF. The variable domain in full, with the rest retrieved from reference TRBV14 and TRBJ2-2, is EAGVTQFPSHSVIEKGQTVTLRCDPISGHDNLYWYRRVMGKEIKFLLHFVKESKQDESGMPNNRFLAERTGGTYSTLKVQPAELEDSGVYFCASSQFGRELFFGEGSRLTVL.

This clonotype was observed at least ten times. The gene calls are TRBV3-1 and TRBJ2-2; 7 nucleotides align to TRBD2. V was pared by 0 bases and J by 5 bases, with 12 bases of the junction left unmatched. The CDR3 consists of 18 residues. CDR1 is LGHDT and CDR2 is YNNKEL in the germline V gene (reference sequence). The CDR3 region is CASSQDLAVIIGTGELFF. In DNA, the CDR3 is TGTGCCAGCAGCCAAGATCTAGCGGTCATAATAGGGACCGGGGAGCTGTTTTTT.

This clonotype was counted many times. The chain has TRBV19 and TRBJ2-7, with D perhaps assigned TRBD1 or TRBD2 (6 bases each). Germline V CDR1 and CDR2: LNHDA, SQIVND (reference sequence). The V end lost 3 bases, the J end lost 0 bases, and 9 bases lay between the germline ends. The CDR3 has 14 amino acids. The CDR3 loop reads CASSIGGLSYEQYF. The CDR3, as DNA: TGTGCCAGTAGTATCGGGGGCCTCTCCTACGAGCAGTACTTC.